This T cell receptor beta chain derives from a study of blood T cells in healthy people across ages. A sample-barcoded 5' primer and a J-beta primer mix were used in a second PCR of about 6 to 11 cycles. One entry per CDR3 protein, called by TCRdb with MiXCR from the 5' RACE reads. The table has roughly 800,000 distinct CDR3 sequences, 55% to 75% seen once; the top ten hold 22%. Germline V gene sequence: CDR1 MNHEY, CDR2 SVGAGI. The CDR3 spans 16 residues. The V segment lost 3 bases and the J segment 5 bases; nucleotides outside the gene matches: 9. Only one count was recorded for this clonotype. Its antigen is not known. Study results and limitations: A strong correlation was found between TCR beta diversity and the percentage of naive T cells.

The sample comprised blood. The clonotype originates from a man younger than 40 in good health. The chain couples TRBV6-5 to TRBJ2-2; 7 nucleotides align to TRBD1. This CDR3 reads CASSYSGGSRTGELFF. CDR3 coding DNA: TGTGCCAGCAGTTATTCAGGGGGTTCTAGGACCGGGGAGCTGTTTTTT.